Shown below are 14 T cell receptor beta chains from a single sample sequenced in a study of blood T cell repertoires in COVID-19. Repertoires were generated with immunoSEQ multiplex PCR, while TCRdb's copy carries only in-frame clones and drops some. The sample has 180,000 or so clones, about 84% seen once. Source material: peripheral blood. Every receptor here comes from a person between 65 and 79 years old with COVID-19, enrolled during active disease.

The chain links TRBV3-1 (or the pseudogene TRBV3-2) to TRBJ2-5, with 8 bases lining up with TRBD1. Germline CDR1 reads LGHDT; CDR2 reads YNNKEL (reference sequence). With 2 bases clipped from V and 5 bases from J, the junction kept 7 bases outside the gene matches. The length of the CDR3 is 15 residues. DNA for the CDR3: TGTGCCAGCAGCCAAAGCGACAGGGGTTGGGAGACCCAGTACTTC. It translates to CASSQSDRGWETQYF.

This rearrangement joins TRBV2 to TRBJ2-7; possible D gene TRBD2, 6 bases. Looked up from germline, CDR1 is SNHLY and CDR2 is FYNNEI. This CDR3 comprises 13 residues. The V end was cut by 5 bases, the J end by 6 bases, with 14 bases between. The CDR3 loop reads CASSRDFLAEQYF. CDR3 DNA sequence: TGTGCCAGCAGTCGGGACTTCTTGGCCGAGCAGTACTTC.

This chain uses TRBV9 with TRBJ2-1; TRBD2 might be the D (5 bases). V lost 4 bases and J lost 12, with 11 bases in between. Looked up from germline, CDR1 is SGDLS and CDR2 is YYNGEE. This CDR3 has 11 amino acids. The CDR3 DNA follows: TGTGCCAGCAGCCCAGGCCGGGGGCAGTTCTTC. Its translation is CASSPGRGQFF.

This clone has only one observation. V and J are TRBV5-6 and TRBJ2-6; D possibly corresponds to TRBD2 (5 bases). The V and J ends lost 0 bases and 2 bases respectively, with 9 bases between them. The CDR3 has 16 amino acids. Per germline, CDR1 SGHDT and CDR2 YYEEEE. The CDR3 loop is CASSLGLRAGANVLTF. In nucleotides, the CDR3 is TGTGCCAGCAGCTTGGGTCTGAGGGCTGGGGCCAACGTCCTGACTTTC. The variable domain in full, completed from reference TRBV5-6 and TRBJ2-6, reads DAGVTQSPTHLIKTRGQQVTLRCSPKSGHDTVSWYQQALGQGPQFIFQYYEEEERQRGNFPDRFSGHQFPNYSSELNVNALLLGDSALYLCASSLGLRAGANVLTFGAGSRLTVL.

This chain connects TRBV2 to TRBJ2-1, with 8 positions matching TRBD1. CDR1 is SNHLY, CDR2 FYNNEI, per germline. The CDR3 length is 15 residues. The junction had 6 bases not matched to a gene; V was cut back by 3 bases and J by 5 bases. CDR3 in amino acids: CASSDAGGFNNEQFF. The CDR3 nucleotides are TGTGCCAGCAGTGATGCAGGGGGCTTCAACAATGAGCAGTTCTTC.

The V gene is TRBV7-8, the J gene TRBJ2-1; 9 bases line up with TRBD2. Germline CDR1 reads SGHVS; CDR2 reads FQNEAQ. V trimming: 1 base; J trimming: 1 base; junction bases outside the gene matches: 11. The CDR3 contains 19 residues. The CDR3 sequence is CASSLVRTGSGGSYNEQFF. The CDR3 region has the DNA TGTGCCAGCAGCTTAGTTCGGACCGGTAGCGGGGGTTCCTACAATGAGCAGTTCTTC.

Concerning this clone: This sample includes further DNA sequences coding for the same CDR3. This chain connects TRBV5-1 to TRBJ2-5; 7 bases align to TRBD2. With 0 bases clipped from V and 3 bases from J, the junction kept 2 bases outside the gene matches. The length of the CDR3 is 14 residues. CDR1 SGHRS and CDR2 YFSETQ come from the germline V gene. CDR3 sequence: CASSLGAGEETQYF. DNA for the CDR3: TGCGCCAGCAGCTTGGGGGCGGGAGAAGAGACCCAGTACTTC.

CDR3 nucleotide sequence: TGCGCCAGCAGCACCCTGTCCGGGGGCGAGCAGTACTTC. Encoded protein: CASSTLSGGEQYF. The V and J genes are TRBV4-1 and TRBJ2-7, with a weak D call TRBD2 (6 bases). V was cut by 5 bases and J by 6 bases, with 14 bases left in between. Germline lookup yields CDR1 MGHRA and CDR2 YSYEKL. The CDR3 sequence is 13 residues long.

The chain carries TRBV11-2 and TRBJ1-5; a weak D match, TRBD1 (6 bases). The CDR3 contains 14 residues. With 5 bases removed from V and 7 bases from J, the gap between germline ends came to 15 bases. CDR1 and CDR2 (germline): SGHAT, FQNNGV. This chain's CDR3 is CASSPVDSRQPQHF. CDR3 nucleotides: TGTGCCAGCAGCCCGGTGGACAGCCGACAGCCCCAGCATTTT.

As to this clone: Other DNA sequences in this specimen translate into the identical CDR3. The V gene is TRBV7-2, the J gene TRBJ1-6; no firm D call. This CDR3 has 14 amino acids. Germline CDR1 reads SGHTA; CDR2 reads FQGNSA. V shed 5 bases and J shed 1 base, with 6 bases lying between them. CDR3: CASSLLSYNSPLHF. The DNA for the CDR3 is TGTGCCAGCAGCCTTTTATCCTATAATTCACCCCTCCACTTT.

The chain employs TRBV25-1 and TRBJ1-6; no firm D call. The CDR3 sequence is 14 residues long. V was shortened by 5 bases and J by 7 bases, with 12 bases between the two germline ends. In germline, CDR1 is MGHDK, CDR2 SYGVNS. This CDR3 reads CASSLSVENSPLHF. CDR3 nucleotide sequence: TGTGCCAGCAGTCTTTCGGTTGAAAATTCACCCCTCCACTTT.

This clone was counted once. This chain links TRBV11-3 with TRBJ2-7; the D gene is possibly TRBD1 (6 bases). From germline, CDR1 is SGHNT and CDR2 YENEEA. The CDR3 loop spans 14 amino acids. The V end lost 1 base, the J end lost 4 bases, and 11 bases lay between the germline ends. CDR3 amino acids: CASSLGTEGYEQYF. DNA of the CDR3: TGTGCCAGCAGCTTAGGGACAGAGGGATACGAGCAGTACTTC.

The rearrangement links TRBV12-3 or TRBV12-4 to TRBJ1-1, with D uncertain. The CDR3 sequence is 11 residues long. V lost 8 bases, J lost 7 bases, and 11 bases lay in between. CDR3 in DNA: TGTGCCAGCTGCCCAGGAGGTGAAGCTTTCTTT. Protein: CASCPGGEAFF.

This clone was recorded once. This sample also contains other DNA sequences that code for the same CDR3. The chain carries TRBV6-2 or TRBV6-3 and TRBJ1-5, with D perhaps TRBD1 (5 bases). V lost 6 bases and J 0 bases, leaving 12 bases between the germline ends. Germline assignment: CDR1 MNHEY and CDR2 SVGEGT. The CDR3 length is 15 residues. The CDR3 sequence is CASSRRGYSNQPQHF. For the CDR3, the DNA is TGTGCCAGCAGCCGAAGGGGATATAGCAATCAGCCCCAGCATTTT.